This T cell receptor (beta chain) is drawn from a study of blood T cell repertoires in COVID-19. Study in general: COVID-19 samples from acute and convalescent phases originated in the United States, Italy and Spain. Nucleic acid was either cDNA or gDNA, and it came from T cells, B-cell-depleted T cells, or PBMCs.

The ends lost 2 bases at V and 9 bases at J; junction bases unmatched: 10. The germline V gene encodes CDR1 MGHDK and CDR2 SYGVNS. The CDR3 covers 16 residues. In the original workflow: Researchers report that nucleated cell counts were estimated from reference gene primer amplification. Profiling relied on immunoSEQ multiplex PCR, and the TCRdb table lists in-frame clones only, not all of them. D and trimming were read from the DNA, whereas the V and J calls and clone size are those reported in that table. The sample records some 140,000 clones, approximately 78% being singletons. The rearrangement joins TRBV25-1 to TRBJ2-1; 10 bases map to TRBD2. Specimen: peripheral blood. The sequence was obtained from a man in his 60s who had recovered from COVID-19. The CDR3 loop is CASSEGASGGLVEQFF. CDR3 nucleotide sequence: TGTGCCAGCAGTGAAGGGGCTAGCGGGGGTCTGGTTGAGCAGTTCTTC.